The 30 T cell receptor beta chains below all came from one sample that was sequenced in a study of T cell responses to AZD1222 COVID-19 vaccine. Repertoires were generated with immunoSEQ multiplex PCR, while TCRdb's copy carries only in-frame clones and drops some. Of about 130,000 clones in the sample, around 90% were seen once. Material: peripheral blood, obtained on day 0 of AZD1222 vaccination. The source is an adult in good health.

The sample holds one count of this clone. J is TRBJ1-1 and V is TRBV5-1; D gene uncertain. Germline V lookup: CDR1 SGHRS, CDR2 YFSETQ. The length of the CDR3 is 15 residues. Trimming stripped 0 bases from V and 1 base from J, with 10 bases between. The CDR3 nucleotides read TGCGCCAGCAGCTTGGCCGGCCACCAGAACACTGAAGCTTTCTTT. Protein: CASSLAGHQNTEAFF. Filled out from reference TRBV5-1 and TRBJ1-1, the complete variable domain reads KAGVTQTPRYLIKTRGQQVTLSCSPISGHRSVSWYQQTPGQGLQFLFEYFSETQRNKGNFPGRFSGRQFSNSRSEMNVSTLELGDSALYLCASSLAGHQNTEAFFGQGTRLTVV.

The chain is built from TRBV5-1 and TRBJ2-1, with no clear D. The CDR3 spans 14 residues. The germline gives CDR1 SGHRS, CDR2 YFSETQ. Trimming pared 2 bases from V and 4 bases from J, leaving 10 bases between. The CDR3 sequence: CASSFGQIYNEQFF. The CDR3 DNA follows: TGCGCCAGCAGCTTCGGGCAGATTTACAATGAGCAGTTCTTC.

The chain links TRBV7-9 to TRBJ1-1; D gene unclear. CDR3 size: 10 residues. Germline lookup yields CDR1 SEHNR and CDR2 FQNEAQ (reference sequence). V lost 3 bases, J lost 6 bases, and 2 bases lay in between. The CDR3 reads CASSFAEAFF. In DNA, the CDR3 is TGTGCCAGCAGCTTTGCTGAAGCTTTCTTT.

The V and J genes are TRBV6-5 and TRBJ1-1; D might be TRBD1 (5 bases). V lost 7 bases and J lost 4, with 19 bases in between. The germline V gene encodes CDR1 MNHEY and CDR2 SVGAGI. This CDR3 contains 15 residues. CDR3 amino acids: CASTTSYGGFTEAFF. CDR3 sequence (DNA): TGTGCCAGCACCACCTCCTATGGGGGGTTCACTGAAGCTTTCTTT.

The CDR3 reads CASSPYPGRNTEAFF. CDR3 bases: TGTGCCAGCAGTCCATACCCAGGACGGAACACTGAAGCTTTCTTT. J is TRBJ1-1 and V is TRBV27; no clear D gene. The germline CDR1 and CDR2 sequences are MNHEY and SMNVEV (reference sequence). The V end was cut by 5 bases, the J end by 1 base, with 14 bases between. The CDR3 runs to 15 residues.

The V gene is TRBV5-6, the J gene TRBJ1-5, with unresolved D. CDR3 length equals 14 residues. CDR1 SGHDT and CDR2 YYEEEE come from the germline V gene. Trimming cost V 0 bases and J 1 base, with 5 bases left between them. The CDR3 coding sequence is TGTGCCAGCAGCTTGGGTCTGAGCAATCAGCCCCAGCATTTT. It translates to CASSLGLSNQPQHF.

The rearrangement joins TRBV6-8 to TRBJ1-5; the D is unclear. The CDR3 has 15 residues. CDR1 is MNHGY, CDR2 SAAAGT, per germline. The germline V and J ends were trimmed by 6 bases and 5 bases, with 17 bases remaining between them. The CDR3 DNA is TGTGCCAGCAGCTCTAACTGGGGTGGGGATCAGCCCCAGCATTTT. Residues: CASSSNWGGDQPQHF.

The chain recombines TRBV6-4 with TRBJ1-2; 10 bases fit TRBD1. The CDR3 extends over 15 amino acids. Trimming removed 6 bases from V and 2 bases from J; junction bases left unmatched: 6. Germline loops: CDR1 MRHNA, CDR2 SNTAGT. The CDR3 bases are TGTGCCAGCAGAAAGGGACAGGGGATCAACTATGGCTACACCTTC. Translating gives CASRKGQGINYGYTF.

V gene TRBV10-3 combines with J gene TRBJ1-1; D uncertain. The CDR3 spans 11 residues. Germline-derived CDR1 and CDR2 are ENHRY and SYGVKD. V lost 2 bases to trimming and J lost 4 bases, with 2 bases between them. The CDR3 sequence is CAISEATEAFF. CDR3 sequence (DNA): TGTGCCATCAGTGAGGCCACTGAAGCTTTCTTT.

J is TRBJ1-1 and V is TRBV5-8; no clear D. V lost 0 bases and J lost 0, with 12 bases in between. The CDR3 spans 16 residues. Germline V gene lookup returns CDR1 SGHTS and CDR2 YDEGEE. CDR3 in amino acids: CASSLAKGGMNTEAFF. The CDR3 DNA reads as TGTGCCAGCAGCTTGGCGAAGGGCGGAATGAACACTGAAGCTTTCTTT.

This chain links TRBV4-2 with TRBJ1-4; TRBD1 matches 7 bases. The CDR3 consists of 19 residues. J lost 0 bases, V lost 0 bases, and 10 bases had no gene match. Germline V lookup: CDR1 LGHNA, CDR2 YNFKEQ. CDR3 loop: CASSQDQGVRGTTNEKLFF. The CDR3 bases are TGTGCCAGCAGCCAAGATCAGGGGGTCCGGGGAACAACTAATGAAAAACTGTTTTTT.

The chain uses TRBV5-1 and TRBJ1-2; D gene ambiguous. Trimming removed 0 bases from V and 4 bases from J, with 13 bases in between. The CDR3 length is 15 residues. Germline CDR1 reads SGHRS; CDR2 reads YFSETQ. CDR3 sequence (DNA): TGCGCCAGCAGCTTGGCCGTCTACAGCGTCTATGGCTACACCTTC. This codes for CASSLAVYSVYGYTF.

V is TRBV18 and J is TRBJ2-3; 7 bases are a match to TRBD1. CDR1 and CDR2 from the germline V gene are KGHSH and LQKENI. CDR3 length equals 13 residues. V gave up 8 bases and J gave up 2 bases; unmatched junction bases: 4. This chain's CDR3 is CASQTGFTDTQYF. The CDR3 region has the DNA TGTGCCAGCCAGACAGGGTTCACAGATACGCAGTATTTT.

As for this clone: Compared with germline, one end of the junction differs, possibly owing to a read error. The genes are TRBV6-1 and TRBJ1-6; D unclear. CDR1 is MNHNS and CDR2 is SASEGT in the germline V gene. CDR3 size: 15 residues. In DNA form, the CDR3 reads TGTGCCAGCAGCGAAGGAGGTCACTATAATTCACCCCTCCACTTT. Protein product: CASSEGGHYNSPLHF.

CDR3 sequence reads: CATSRVGFEQFF. DNA for the CDR3: TGTGCCACCAGCAGAGTAGGGTTCGAGCAGTTCTTC. The chain has TRBV15 and TRBJ2-1; no clear D gene. Between the trimmed V and J ends, which lost 1 base and 10 bases, there was a span of 8 bases. Per the germline V gene, CDR1 is LNHNV and CDR2 is YYDKDF (reference sequence). This CDR3 is 12 amino acids long. Based on the CDR3 plus reference TRBV15 and TRBJ2-1, the full variable domain is DAMVIQNPRYQVTQFGKPVTLSCSQTLNHNVMYWYQQKSSQAPKLLFHYYDKDFNNEADTPDNFQSRRPNTSFCFLDIRSPGLGDTAMYLCATSRVGFEQFFGPGTRLTVL.

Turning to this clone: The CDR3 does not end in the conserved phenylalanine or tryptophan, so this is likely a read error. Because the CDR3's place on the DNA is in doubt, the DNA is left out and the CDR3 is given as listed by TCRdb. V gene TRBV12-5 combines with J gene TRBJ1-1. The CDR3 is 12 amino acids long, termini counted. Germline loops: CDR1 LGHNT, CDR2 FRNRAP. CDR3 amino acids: CASGLDAPGRHM.

The chain's CDR3 is CASSLVGGAQHF. The CDR3 nucleotides read TGTGCCAGCAGTTTAGTGGGAGGGGCCCAGCATTTT. This rearrangement joins TRBV28 to TRBJ1-5, with D tentatively TRBD1 (5 bases). Germline loops: CDR1 MDHEN, CDR2 SYDVKM. CDR3 size: 12 residues. V dropped 2 bases and J dropped 11 bases, with 10 bases sitting between them.

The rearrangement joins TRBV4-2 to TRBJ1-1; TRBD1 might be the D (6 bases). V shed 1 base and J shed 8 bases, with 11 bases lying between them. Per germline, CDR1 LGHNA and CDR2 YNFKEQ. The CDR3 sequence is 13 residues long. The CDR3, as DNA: TGTGCCAGCAGCCAAGGGACAGCTTCAGAAGCTTTCTTT. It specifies CASSQGTASEAFF.

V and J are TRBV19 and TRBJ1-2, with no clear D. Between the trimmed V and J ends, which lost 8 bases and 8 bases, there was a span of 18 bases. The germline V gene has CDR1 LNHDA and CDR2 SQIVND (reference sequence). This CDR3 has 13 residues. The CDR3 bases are TGTGCCAGTCATACCCCCTTAGGGAGGGGCTACACCTTC. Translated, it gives CASHTPLGRGYTF.

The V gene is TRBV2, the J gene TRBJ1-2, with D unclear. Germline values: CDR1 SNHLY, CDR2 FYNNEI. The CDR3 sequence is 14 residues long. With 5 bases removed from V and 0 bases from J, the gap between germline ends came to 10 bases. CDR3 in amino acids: CASSPPETNYGYTF. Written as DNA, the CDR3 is TGTGCCAGCAGTCCCCCAGAGACTAACTATGGCTACACCTTC.

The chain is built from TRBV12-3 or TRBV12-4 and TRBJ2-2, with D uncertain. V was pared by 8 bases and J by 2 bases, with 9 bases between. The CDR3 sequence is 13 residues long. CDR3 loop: CASRTLNTGELFF. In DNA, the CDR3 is TGTGCCAGCCGGACCTTAAACACCGGGGAGCTGTTTTTT.

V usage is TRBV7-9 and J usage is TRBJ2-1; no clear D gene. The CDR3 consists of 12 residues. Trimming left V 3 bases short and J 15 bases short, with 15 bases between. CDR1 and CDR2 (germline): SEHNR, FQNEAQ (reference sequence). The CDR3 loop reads CASSFVIASPFF. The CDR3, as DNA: TGTGCCAGCAGCTTCGTAATAGCCTCGCCGTTCTTC.

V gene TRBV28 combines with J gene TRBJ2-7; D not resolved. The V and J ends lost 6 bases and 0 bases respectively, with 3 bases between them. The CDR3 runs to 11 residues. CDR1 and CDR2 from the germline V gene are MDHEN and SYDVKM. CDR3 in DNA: TGTGCCAGCAGGGGCTCCTACGAGCAGTACTTC. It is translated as CASRGSYEQYF.

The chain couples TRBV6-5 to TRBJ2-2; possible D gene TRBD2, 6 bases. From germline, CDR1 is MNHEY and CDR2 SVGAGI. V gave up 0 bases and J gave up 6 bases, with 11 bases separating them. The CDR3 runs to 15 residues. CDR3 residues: CASSYSGGSAGELFF. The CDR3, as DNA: TGTGCCAGCAGTTACTCAGGAGGGAGCGCCGGGGAGCTGTTTTTT.

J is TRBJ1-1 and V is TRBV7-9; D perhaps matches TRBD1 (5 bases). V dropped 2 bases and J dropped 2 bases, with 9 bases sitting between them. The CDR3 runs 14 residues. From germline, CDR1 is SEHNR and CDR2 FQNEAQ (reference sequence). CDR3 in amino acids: CASSLSGGNTEAFF. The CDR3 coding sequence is TGTGCCAGCAGCTTATCGGGGGGAAACACTGAAGCTTTCTTT.

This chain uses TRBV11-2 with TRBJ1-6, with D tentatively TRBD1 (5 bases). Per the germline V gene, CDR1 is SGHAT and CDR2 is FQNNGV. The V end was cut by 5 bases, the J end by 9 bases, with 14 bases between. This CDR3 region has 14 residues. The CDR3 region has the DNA TGTGCCAGCAGCCCCGGGGCGGGAGGTTCACCCCTCCACTTT. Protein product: CASSPGAGGSPLHF.

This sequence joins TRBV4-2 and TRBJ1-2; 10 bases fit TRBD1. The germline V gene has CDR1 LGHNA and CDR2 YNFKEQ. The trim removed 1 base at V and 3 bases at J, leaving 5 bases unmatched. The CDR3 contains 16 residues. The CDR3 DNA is TGTGCCAGCAGCCAAGCTCCGGGACAGGGGTACTATGGCTACACCTTC. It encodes CASSQAPGQGYYGYTF.

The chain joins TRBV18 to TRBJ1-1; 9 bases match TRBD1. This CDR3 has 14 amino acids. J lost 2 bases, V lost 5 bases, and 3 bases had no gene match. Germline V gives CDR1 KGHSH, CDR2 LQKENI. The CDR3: CASSWTGANTEAFF. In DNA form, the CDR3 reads TGTGCCAGCTCATGGACAGGGGCCAACACTGAAGCTTTCTTT.

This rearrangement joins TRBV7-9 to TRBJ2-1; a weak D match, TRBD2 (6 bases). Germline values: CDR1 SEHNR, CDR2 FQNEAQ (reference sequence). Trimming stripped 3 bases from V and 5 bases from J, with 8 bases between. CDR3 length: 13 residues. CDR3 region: CASSFREDNEQFF. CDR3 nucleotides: TGTGCCAGCAGCTTCAGGGAGGACAATGAGCAGTTCTTC.

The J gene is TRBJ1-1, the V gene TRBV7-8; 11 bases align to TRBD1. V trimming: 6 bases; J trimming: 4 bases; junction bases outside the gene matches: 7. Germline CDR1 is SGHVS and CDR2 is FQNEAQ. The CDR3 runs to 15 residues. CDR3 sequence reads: CASRPPGTGGTEAFF. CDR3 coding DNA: TGTGCCAGCAGACCGCCCGGGACAGGGGGCACTGAAGCTTTCTTT. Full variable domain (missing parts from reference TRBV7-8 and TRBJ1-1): GAGVSQSPRYKVAKRGQDVALRCDPISGHVSLFWYQQALGQGPEFLTYFQNEAQLDKSGLPSDRFFAERPEGSVSTLKIQRTQQEDSAVYLCASRPPGTGGTEAFFGQGTRLTVV.